These T cell receptor beta chains were read from a single sample in a study of blood T cell repertoires in COVID-19. The method was immunoSEQ multiplex PCR; TCRdb's version includes in-frame clones alone and lacks a portion of them. The table lists some 270,000 clones, roughly 81% of them singletons. The sample was PBMCs or T cells enriched from blood (not recorded which). The receptor set was obtained from a woman in her forties or fifties who had been exposed to COVID-19. CDR3s include the opening cysteine and the closing phenylalanine or tryptophan. D genes are given only for firm matches. The size of a clone is reported for some rows only, either as once, few or many, or as a class for expanded clones.

v_call	j_call	d_call	clone_size	cdr3_nt	cdr3_aa
TRBV19	TRBJ2-3	TRBD1	-	TGTGCCAGTACTGCGACAGGGAGTCGAAATACGCAGTATTTT	CASTATGSRNTQYF
TRBV6-2/TRBV6-3	TRBJ2-7	TRBD1	-	TGTGCCAGCAGTACCGGGACAGAGGGGAACGAGCAGTACTTC	CASSTGTEGNEQYF
TRBV10-1	TRBJ2-3	TRBD1	-	TGCGCCAGCAGCGACAGGGTGGAAGATACGCAGTATTTT	CASSDRVEDTQYF
TRBV28	TRBJ2-6	-	-	TGTGCCAGCTCCTTACCTAGGGGCTCTGGGGCCAACGTCCTGACTTTC	CASSLPRGSGANVLTF
TRBV5-1	TRBJ2-7	TRBD1	once	TGCGCCAGCAGCCCCGGGACAGGTTACTACGAGCAGTACTTC	CASSPGTGYYEQYF
TRBV15	TRBJ2-5	-	-	TGTGCCACCAGCTCGCGAGAGACCCAGTACTTC	CATSSRETQYF
TRBV28	TRBJ1-6	-	-	TGTGCCAGCAAAAATGGGGGGATTAATTCACCCCTCCACTTT	CASKNGGINSPLHF
TRBV5-1	TRBJ1-5	TRBD1	-	TGCGCCAGCAGCTTGGCCGGGACAGGGGATCAGCCCCAGCATTTT	CASSLAGTGDQPQHF
TRBV19	TRBJ1-5	-	-	TGTGCCAGTAGACGGTTTAATAGCAATCAGCCCCAGCATTTT	CASRRFNSNQPQHF
TRBV5-1	TRBJ1-1	TRBD1	-	TGCGCCAGCAGCTCGGACAGGGGCACTGAAGCTTTCTTT	CASSSDRGTEAFF
TRBV19	TRBJ2-1	TRBD1	-	TGTGCCAGTAGTATCGGCAGGGGGATCTACAATGAGCAGTTCTTC	CASSIGRGIYNEQFF
TRBV7-9	TRBJ2-6	TRBD2	-	TGTGCCAGCAGCCTCCTTAGCGGGGCCGGGGCCAACGTCCTGACTTTC	CASSLLSGAGANVLTF
TRBV9	TRBJ1-1	-	-	TGTGCCAGCAGCTCCGGGACACTTCCCACTGAAGCTTTCTTT	CASSSGTLPTEAFF
TRBV5-4	TRBJ2-7	-	few	TGTGCCAGCAGCTTGGGAGGAAGTAGCGGATACGAGCAGTACTTC	CASSLGGSSGYEQYF
TRBV9	TRBJ1-2	-	once	TGTGCCAGCAGCCCCGACGCGGGCTATGGCTACACCTTC	CASSPDAGYGYTF
TRBV27	TRBJ1-1	-	-	TGTGCCAGCAGTTTATCGACATCCCAGAACTTTAACACTGAAGCTTTCTTT	CASSLSTSQNFNTEAFF
TRBV19	TRBJ2-3	-	-	TGTGCCAGTAGTTCCAGGCCAGGGTGGACAGATACGCAGTATTTT	CASSSRPGWTDTQYF
TRBV28	TRBJ2-7	TRBD2	-	TGTGCCAGCACCACGGGGGGGGATCTCTACGAGCAGTACTTC	CASTTGGDLYEQYF